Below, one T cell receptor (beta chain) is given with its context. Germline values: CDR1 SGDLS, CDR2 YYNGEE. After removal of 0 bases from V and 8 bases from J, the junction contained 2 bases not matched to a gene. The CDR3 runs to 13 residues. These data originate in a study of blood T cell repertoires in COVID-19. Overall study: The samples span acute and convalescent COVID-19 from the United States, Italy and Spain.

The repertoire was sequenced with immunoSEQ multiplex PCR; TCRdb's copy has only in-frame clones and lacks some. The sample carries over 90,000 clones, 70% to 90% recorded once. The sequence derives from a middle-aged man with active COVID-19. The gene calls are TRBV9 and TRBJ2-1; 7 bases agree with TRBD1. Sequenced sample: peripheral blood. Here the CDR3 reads CASSVGGGDEQFF. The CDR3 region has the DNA TGTGCCAGCAGCGTAGGAGGGGGCGATGAGCAGTTCTTC.